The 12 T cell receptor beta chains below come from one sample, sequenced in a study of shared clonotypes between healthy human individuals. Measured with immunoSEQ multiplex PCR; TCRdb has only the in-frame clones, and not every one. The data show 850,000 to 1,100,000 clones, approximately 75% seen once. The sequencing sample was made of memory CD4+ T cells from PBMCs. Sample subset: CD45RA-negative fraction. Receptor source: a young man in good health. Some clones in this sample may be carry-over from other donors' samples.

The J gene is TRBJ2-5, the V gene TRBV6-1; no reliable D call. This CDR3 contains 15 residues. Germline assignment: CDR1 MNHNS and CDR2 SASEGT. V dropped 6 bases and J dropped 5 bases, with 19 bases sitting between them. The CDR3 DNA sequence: TGTGCCAGCAGCGAACCGGCTAGAATGGGCGAGACCCAGTACTTC. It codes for CASSEPARMGETQYF.

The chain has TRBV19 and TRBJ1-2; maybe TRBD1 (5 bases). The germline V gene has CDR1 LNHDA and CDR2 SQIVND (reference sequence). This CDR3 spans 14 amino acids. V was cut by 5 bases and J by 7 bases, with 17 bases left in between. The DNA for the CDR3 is TGTGCCAGTAGTGCTCCCTCGCAGGGATCTGGCTACACCTTC. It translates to CASSAPSQGSGYTF.

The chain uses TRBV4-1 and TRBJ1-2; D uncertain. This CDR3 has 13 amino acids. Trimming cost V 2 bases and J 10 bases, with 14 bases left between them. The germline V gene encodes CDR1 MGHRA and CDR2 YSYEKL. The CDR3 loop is CASSQLPFGAYTF. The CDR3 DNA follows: TGCGCCAGCAGCCAATTACCCTTCGGCGCCTACACCTTC.

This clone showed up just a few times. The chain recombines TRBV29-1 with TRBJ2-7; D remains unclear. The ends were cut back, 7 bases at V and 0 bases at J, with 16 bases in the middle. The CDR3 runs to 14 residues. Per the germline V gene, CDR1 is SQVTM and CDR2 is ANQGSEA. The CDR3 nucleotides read TGCAGCGGGGTGGGCGTCAAACGCTCCTACGAGCAGTACTTC. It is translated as CSGVGVKRSYEQYF.

The CDR3 nucleotides read TGCGCCAGCAGCTTGGCTTCCGTGGGGTATGGCTACACCTTC. Protein sequence: CASSLASVGYGYTF. V usage is TRBV5-1 and J usage is TRBJ1-2; the D is unclear. Per the germline V gene, CDR1 is SGHRS and CDR2 is YFSETQ. The CDR3 is made up of 14 amino acids. Trimming left V 0 bases short and J 5 bases short, with 11 bases between. Based on the CDR3 plus reference TRBV5-1 and TRBJ1-2, the full variable domain is KAGVTQTPRYLIKTRGQQVTLSCSPISGHRSVSWYQQTPGQGLQFLFEYFSETQRNKGNFPGRFSGRQFSNSRSEMNVSTLELGDSALYLCASSLASVGYGYTFGSGTRLTVV.

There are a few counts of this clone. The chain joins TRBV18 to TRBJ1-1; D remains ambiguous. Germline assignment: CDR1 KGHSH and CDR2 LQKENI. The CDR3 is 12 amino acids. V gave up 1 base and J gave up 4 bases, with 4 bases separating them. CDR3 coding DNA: TGTGCCAGCTCACCACTTTCCACTGAAGCTTTCTTT. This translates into CASSPLSTEAFF.

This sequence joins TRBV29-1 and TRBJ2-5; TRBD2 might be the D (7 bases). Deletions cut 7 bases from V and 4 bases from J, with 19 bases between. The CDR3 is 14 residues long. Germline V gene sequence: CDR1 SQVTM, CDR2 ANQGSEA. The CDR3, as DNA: TGCAGCGGGTTCAAAGGGGGGGCCTTAGAGACCCAGTACTTC. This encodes CSGFKGGALETQYF.

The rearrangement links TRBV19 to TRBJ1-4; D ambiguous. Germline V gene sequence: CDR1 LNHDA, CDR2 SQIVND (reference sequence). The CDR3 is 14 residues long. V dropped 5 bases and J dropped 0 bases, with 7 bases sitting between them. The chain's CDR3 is CASSLRATNEKLFF. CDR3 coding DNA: TGTGCCAGTAGTCTCAGAGCAACTAATGAAAAACTGTTTTTT.

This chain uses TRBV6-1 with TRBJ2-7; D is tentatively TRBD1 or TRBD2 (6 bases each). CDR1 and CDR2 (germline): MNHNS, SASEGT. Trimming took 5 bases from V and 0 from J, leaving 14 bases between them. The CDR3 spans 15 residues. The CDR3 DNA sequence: TGTGCCAGCAGTAGCGAGCCGGGGGCCTCCTACGAGCAGTACTTC. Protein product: CASSSEPGASYEQYF.

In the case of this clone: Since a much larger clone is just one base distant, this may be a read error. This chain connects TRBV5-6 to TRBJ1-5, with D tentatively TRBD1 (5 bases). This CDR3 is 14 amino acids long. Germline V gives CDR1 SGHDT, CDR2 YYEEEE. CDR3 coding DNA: TGTGCCAGCGGCTTGGGGCCGGGAGAACAGCCCCAGCATTTT. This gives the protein CASGLGPGEQPQHF.

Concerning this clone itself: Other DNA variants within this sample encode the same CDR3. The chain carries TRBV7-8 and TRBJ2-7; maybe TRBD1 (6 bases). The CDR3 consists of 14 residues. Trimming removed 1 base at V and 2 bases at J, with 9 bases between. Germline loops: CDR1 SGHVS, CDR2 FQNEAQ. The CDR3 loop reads CASSLVSGAYEQYF. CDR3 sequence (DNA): TGTGCCAGCAGCTTAGTGTCAGGGGCCTACGAGCAGTACTTC.

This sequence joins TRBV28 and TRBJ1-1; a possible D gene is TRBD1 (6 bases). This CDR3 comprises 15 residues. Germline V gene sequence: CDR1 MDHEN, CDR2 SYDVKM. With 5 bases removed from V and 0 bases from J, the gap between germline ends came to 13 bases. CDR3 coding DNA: TGTGCCAGCAGTAACATTAACAGGGTGAACACTGAAGCTTTCTTT. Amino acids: CASSNINRVNTEAFF.